This T cell receptor beta chain was profiled in a study of cytomegalovirus exposure and HLA in healthy donors. General study findings and limits: Previous analysis showed most TCR beta V segments were productive about 90% or about 30% of the time. The HLA-A and HLA-B alleles of most subjects were reportedly predicted accurately from TCR beta sequences. Most TCR sequences were rare, but some public TCRs occurred in many donors. High sensitivity and specificity were reportedly achieved when the classifier diagnosed cytomegalovirus status.

The CDR3 contains 15 residues. Germline assignment: CDR1 SNHLY and CDR2 FYNNEI. J gave up 6 bases and V 5 bases, and 7 bases lay outside the gene matches. In the PCR, 60 Vbeta and 13 Jbeta primers were used. TCRdb keeps only in-frame clones here, not all; method: immunoSEQ multiplex PCR. The sample carries fewer than 140,000 clones, around 75% recorded once. Note on this clone: The antigen remains undetermined.

This receptor was taken from a female donor in good health and CMV-seronegative. The material sequenced was PBMCs. The chain links TRBV2 to TRBJ2-7; 13 bases are shared with TRBD2. CDR3 sequence: CASSRLAGGMREQYF. In DNA, the CDR3 is TGTGCCAGCAGTAGACTAGCGGGAGGAATGCGCGAGCAGTACTTC.